This entry lists 15 T cell receptor beta chains sequenced from one sample in a study of OX40 agonist ivuxolimab in advanced cancers. Preparation of the library involved the immunoSEQ multiplex PCR assay. In its TCRdb copy, this immuneACCESS table keeps in-frame sequences only and misses some clones. Where compared with another copy, unresolved V genes explain less than half of these, and the others have no known cause. Within this sample are some 77,000 clones, with about 92% of them counted one time only. In total, the top ten clones hold approximately 1.8% of the sample. The material was CD4+ or CD8+ T cells sorted from blood, obtained in a trial of the OX40 agonist ivuxolimab. These receptors all stem from an adult with an advanced solid tumor such as melanoma, head and neck, liver or kidney cancer.

The sample holds a few counts of this clone. CDR3 residues: CASSLGGPSYF. The CDR3 region has the DNA TGTGCCAGCAGTCTCGGGGGTCCTTCGTACTTC. The V gene is TRBV6-1, the J gene TRBJ2-7; TRBD2 is a possible D gene (6 bases). CDR1 is MNHNS, CDR2 SASEGT, per germline. The CDR3 runs to 11 residues. V shed 5 bases and J shed 12 bases, with 14 bases lying between them.

The rearrangement links TRBV6-5 to TRBJ2-7; TRBD1 aligns across 7 bases. CDR3 length equals 14 residues. With V trimmed by 3 bases and J by 4 bases, 6 bases remained unmatched. The V gene's germline CDR1 is MNHEY and CDR2 SVGAGI. Written as DNA, the CDR3 is TGTGCCAGCAGTTATACAGGGGTCGGTTACGAGCAGTACTTC. Translated: CASSYTGVGYEQYF.

This chain links TRBV7-2 with TRBJ1-1; D is undetermined. Germline CDR1 SGHTA, CDR2 FQGNSA. Between the trimmed V and J ends, which lost 1 base and 3 bases, there was a span of 6 bases. The CDR3 totals 13 residues. The chain's CDR3 is CASSLDLYTEAFF. In nucleotides, the CDR3 is TGTGCCAGCAGCTTAGACCTATACACTGAAGCTTTCTTT.

The rearrangement links TRBV14 to TRBJ2-1, with 12 positions matching TRBD2. Germline loops: CDR1 SGHDN, CDR2 FVKESK. CDR3 length: 16 amino acids. J was trimmed by 4 bases and V by 5 bases; bases with no gene match: 6. CDR3 amino acids: CASSFRTSGGYNEQFF. As DNA, the CDR3 is TGTGCCAGCAGCTTTCGAACTAGCGGGGGGTACAATGAGCAGTTCTTC.

The chain employs TRBV7-9 and TRBJ2-5; D unclear. CDR1 and CDR2 (germline): SEHNR, FQNEAQ (reference sequence). There are 12 residues in the CDR3. Trimming took 4 bases from V and 0 from J, leaving 3 bases between them. CDR3 in amino acids: CASSSNQETQYF. DNA for the CDR3: TGTGCCAGCAGCTCCAACCAAGAGACCCAGTACTTC.

V gene TRBV5-6 combines with J gene TRBJ1-5; 7 bases are shared with TRBD1. This CDR3 is 15 amino acids long. Per the germline V gene, CDR1 is SGHDT and CDR2 is YYEEEE. Trimming took 3 bases from V and 7 from J; bases not matched to a gene: 10. The CDR3 bases are TGTGCCAGCAGCTACAGGGGTCCGATAGGACAGCCCCAGCATTTT. Translation gives CASSYRGPIGQPQHF.

This clone was seen a single time. This rearrangement joins TRBV28 to TRBJ2-6; D possibly corresponds to TRBD1 (6 bases). CDR3 size: 15 residues. V was trimmed by 5 bases and J by 1 base, leaving 9 bases between them. The V gene's germline CDR1 is MDHEN and CDR2 SYDVKM. CDR3 protein: CASSRRGSGANVLTF. Here the CDR3 DNA reads TGTGCCAGCAGTCGTAGGGGGTCTGGGGCCAACGTCCTGACTTTC.

The CDR3 nucleotides are TGCGCCAGCAGCCCGGAGCACGGGCACGGTGAGCAGTTCTTC. This translates into CASSPEHGHGEQFF. The rearrangement uses TRBV5-1 and TRBJ2-1; D remains unclear. V was clipped by 4 bases and J by 9 bases, with 17 bases between them. This CDR3 has 14 residues. Germline V gene lookup returns CDR1 SGHRS and CDR2 YFSETQ.

In this sample, this clone turned up once. V usage is TRBV28 and J usage is TRBJ2-5; no clear D. The germline gives CDR1 MDHEN, CDR2 SYDVKM. The CDR3 length is 11 residues. V dropped 1 base and J dropped 9 bases, with 6 bases sitting between them. The CDR3 DNA reads as TGTGCCAGCAGTTTATACCCAGCCCAGTACTTC. Translated, it gives CASSLYPAQYF.

The rearrangement uses TRBV11-3 and TRBJ2-3; TRBD1 aligns across 10 bases. V lost 5 bases to trimming and J lost 4 bases; unmatched junction nucleotides: 3. Germline V gene sequence: CDR1 SGHNT, CDR2 YENEEA. The CDR3 is 14 amino acids. This chain's CDR3 is CASSGTGVSDTQYF. The DNA for the CDR3 is TGTGCCAGCAGCGGGACAGGGGTGTCAGATACGCAGTATTTT.

The chain joins TRBV6-1 to TRBJ2-2; TRBD2 is a possible D gene (6 bases). V lost 11 bases and J lost 5, with 18 bases in between. This CDR3 region has 14 residues. The germline CDR1 and CDR2 sequences are MNHNS and SASEGT. CDR3 bases: TGTGCCGGACTGGCGGGGTCGGGAACCGGGGAGCTGTTTTTT. Amino acids: CAGLAGSGTGELFF.

The chain links TRBV7-8 to TRBJ1-5; no clear D. Germline V gene sequence: CDR1 SGHVS, CDR2 FQNEAQ. This CDR3 contains 16 residues. V shed 5 bases and J shed 4 bases, with 18 bases lying between them. DNA for the CDR3: TGTGCCAGCAGCACACTGCCCGGGGATGGGAATCAGCCCCAGCATTTT. It is translated as CASSTLPGDGNQPQHF.

This clone has a single count. The V call is TRBV6-5, the J call TRBJ1-2; no clear D. V gave up 0 bases and J gave up 5 bases, with 7 bases separating them. Germline values: CDR1 MNHEY, CDR2 SVGAGI. There are 13 residues in the CDR3. CDR3 sequence (DNA): TGTGCCAGCAGTTACTCTCTCCGATATGGCTACACCTTC. This gives the protein CASSYSLRYGYTF.

The rearrangement links TRBV10-3 to TRBJ2-2, with 8 bases that match TRBD1. Germline lookup yields CDR1 ENHRY and CDR2 SYGVKD. This CDR3 comprises 14 residues. V gave up 9 bases and J gave up 7 bases; unmatched junction bases: 10. The CDR3 DNA sequence: TGTGCCATAAGACTAGGGACAGGAGGCGGGGAGCTGTTTTTT. It yields the protein CAIRLGTGGGELFF.

The J gene is TRBJ2-7, the V gene TRBV5-1; 9 bases line up with TRBD2. Germline CDR1 is SGHRS and CDR2 is YFSETQ. Trimming cost V 0 bases and J 5 bases; bases outside gene matches: 9. The CDR3 has 16 residues. CDR3 in amino acids: CASSLGVLAGKDEQYF. CDR3 DNA: TGCGCCAGCAGCTTGGGGGTCCTAGCGGGAAAGGACGAGCAGTACTTC.